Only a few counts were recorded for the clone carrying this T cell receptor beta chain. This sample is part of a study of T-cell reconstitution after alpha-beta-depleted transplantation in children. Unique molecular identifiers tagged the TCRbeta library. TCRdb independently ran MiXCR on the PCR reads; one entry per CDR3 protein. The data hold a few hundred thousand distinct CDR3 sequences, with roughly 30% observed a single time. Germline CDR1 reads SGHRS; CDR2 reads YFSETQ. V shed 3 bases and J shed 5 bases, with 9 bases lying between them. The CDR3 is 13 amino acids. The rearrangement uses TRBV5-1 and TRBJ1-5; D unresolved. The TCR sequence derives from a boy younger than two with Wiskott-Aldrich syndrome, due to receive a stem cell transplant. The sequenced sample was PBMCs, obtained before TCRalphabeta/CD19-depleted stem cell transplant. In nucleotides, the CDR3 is TGCGCCAGCAGCTCTGACCCAGATCAGCCCCAGCATTTT. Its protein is CASSSDPDQPQHF. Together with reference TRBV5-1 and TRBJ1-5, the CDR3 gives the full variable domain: KAGVTQTPRYLIKTRGQQVTLSCSPISGHRSVSWYQQTPGQGLQFLFEYFSETQRNKGNFPGRFSGRQFSNSRSEMNVSTLELGDSALYLCASSSDPDQPQHFGDGTRLSIL.